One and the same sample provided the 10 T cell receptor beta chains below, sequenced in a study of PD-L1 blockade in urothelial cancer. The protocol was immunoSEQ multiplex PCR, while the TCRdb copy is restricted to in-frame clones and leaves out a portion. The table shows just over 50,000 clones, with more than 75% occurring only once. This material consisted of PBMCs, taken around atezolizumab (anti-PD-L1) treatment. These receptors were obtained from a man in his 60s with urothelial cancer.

This CDR3 is CASKLSGENYGYTF. CDR3 nucleotides: TGTGCCAGCAAACTTTCAGGGGAGAACTATGGCTACACCTTC. V gene TRBV28 combines with J gene TRBJ1-2; weak D call: TRBD1 (6 bases). The CDR3 contains 14 residues. The germline V gene encodes CDR1 MDHEN and CDR2 SYDVKM. The V and J ends lost 7 bases and 2 bases respectively, with 14 bases between them.

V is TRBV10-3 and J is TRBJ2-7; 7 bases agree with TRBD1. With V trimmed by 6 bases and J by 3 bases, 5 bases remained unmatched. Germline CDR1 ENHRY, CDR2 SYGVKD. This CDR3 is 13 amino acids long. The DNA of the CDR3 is TGTGCCATCAGGCAGGGGGTGCACTACGAGCAGTACTTC. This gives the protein CAIRQGVHYEQYF.

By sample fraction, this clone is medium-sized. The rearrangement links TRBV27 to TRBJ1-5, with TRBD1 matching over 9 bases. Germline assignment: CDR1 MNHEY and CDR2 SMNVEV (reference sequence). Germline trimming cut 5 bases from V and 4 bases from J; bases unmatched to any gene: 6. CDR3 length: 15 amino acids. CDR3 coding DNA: TGTGCCAGCAGTACTCACGGGACAGGGAATCAGCCCCAGCATTTT. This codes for CASSTHGTGNQPQHF.

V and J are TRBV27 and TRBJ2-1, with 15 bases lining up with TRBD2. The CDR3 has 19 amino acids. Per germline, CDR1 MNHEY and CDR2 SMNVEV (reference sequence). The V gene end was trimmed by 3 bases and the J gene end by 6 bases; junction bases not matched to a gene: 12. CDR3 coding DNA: TGTGCCAGCAGTTTTTCGGGACTAGCGGGAGGCCCAGGGGGCAATGAGCAGTTCTTC. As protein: CASSFSGLAGGPGGNEQFF.

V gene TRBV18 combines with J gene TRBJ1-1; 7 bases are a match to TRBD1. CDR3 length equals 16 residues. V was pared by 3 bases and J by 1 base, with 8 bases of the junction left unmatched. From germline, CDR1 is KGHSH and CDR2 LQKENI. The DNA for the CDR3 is TGTGCCAGCTCACCTGTTGGGGGACAGCAGAACACTGAAGCTTTCTTT. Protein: CASSPVGGQQNTEAFF.

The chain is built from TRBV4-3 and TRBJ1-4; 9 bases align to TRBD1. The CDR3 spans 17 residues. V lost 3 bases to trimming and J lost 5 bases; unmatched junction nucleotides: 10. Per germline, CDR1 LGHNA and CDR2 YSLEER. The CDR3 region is CASSQNWVGTGNEKLFF. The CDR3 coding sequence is TGCGCCAGCAGCCAGAACTGGGTGGGGACAGGGAATGAAAAACTGTTTTTT.

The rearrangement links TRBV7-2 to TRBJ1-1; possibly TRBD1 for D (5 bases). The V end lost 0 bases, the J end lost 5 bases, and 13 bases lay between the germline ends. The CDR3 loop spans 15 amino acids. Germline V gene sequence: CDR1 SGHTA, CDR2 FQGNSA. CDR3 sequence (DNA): TGTGCCAGCAGCTTAGCAGGGCAGGGTTTTACTGAAGCTTTCTTT. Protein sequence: CASSLAGQGFTEAFF.

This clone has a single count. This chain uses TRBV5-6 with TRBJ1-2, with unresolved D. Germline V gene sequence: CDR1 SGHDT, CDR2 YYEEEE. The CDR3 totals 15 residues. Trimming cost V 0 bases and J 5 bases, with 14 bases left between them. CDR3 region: CASSLVARLGYGYTF. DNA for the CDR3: TGTGCCAGCAGCTTGGTGGCCAGACTAGGATATGGCTACACCTTC.

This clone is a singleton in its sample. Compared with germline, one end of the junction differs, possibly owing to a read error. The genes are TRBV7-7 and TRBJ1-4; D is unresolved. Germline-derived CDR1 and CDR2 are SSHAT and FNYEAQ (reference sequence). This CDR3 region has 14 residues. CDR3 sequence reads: CASSPGLIGEKLFF. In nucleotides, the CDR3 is TGTGCTAGCAGCCCCGGGTTGATTGGGGAAAAACTGTTTTTT.

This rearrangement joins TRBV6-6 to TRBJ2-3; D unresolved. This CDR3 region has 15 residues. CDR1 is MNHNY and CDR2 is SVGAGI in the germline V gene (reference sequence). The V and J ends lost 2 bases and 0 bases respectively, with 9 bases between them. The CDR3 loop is CASSYVSRSTDTQYF. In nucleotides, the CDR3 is TGTGCCAGCAGTTACGTTTCCCGGAGCACAGATACGCAGTATTTT.